This T cell receptor (beta chain) was obtained from a study of T-cell reconstitution after alpha-beta-depleted transplantation in children (TCRdb year 2016). For the study in its entirety: Using TCR repertoire profiling, the study quantitatively followed how T-cell immune reconstitution unfolded in children after TCRalphabeta/CD19-depleted allogeneic hematopoietic cell transplantation. The full study reports these points: Over subsequent months, a decline in hyperexpanded clone frequencies was noted, and after one year, T-cell counts and TCRbeta diversity were mostly ascribed to newly produced T cells. In some patients, the high TCRbeta diversity seen at day 60 was put down to recipient T cells and intrathymic progenitors that had survived conditioning. The apparently early alphabetaT-cell count recovery about two months after transplant was reportedly dependent on only several hundred rapidly expanded clones derived from non-depleted graft cells.

The sample's treatment or condition label, in plain terms: allogeneic hematopoietic cell transplantation with graft depleted of TCRalphabeta T cells and CD19 B cells. TCRalphabeta/CD19-depleted allogeneic hematopoietic cell grafts were given to the transplant recipients, all of whom were children. Here V drops 1 base and J drops 2 bases, and the junction holds 3 bases not matched to any gene. The CDR3 starts with the cysteine, ends with the phenylalanine, and has 14 residues. CDR3 DNA only is kept here, 42 bases in frame from base 1. CDR1 and CDR2 were assigned from the germline V gene (reference sequence) as GTSNPN and SVGIG. Worth noting for this clonotype: What this receptor recognizes is not known. There are no base qualities to consult, and no much larger clone falls within one base.

The library was generated by PCR. TCRdb shows the sequencer as Illumina HiSeq 2500. TCR library preparation used molecular barcoding, with unique molecular identifiers applied to normalize quantification of the TCRbeta repertoire. The public sequencing data were trimmed at Q25 with fastp and processed into clonotypes with MiXCR by TCRdb, which kept only in-frame beta chains. Rows are unified per CDR3 protein, each entry keeping the most common DNA and genes. This sample has a few hundred thousand distinct CDR3 sequences in its table, and 10% to 15% of those were observed once. 2.2% of the sample rests with the top ten.

The chain joins TRBV30 to TRBJ2-7; TRBD2 fits 9 bases in the junction. This TCR was sampled from a male patient between 10 and 17 years old who had a stem cell transplant for acute myeloid leukemia, so the T cells may come from the graft donor. The material was PBMCs, mostly from graft donor cells, obtained 360 days after TCRalphabeta/CD19-depleted stem cell transplant. The CDR3 has the sequence CAWSGAGGPYEQYF. The DNA reads TGTGCCTGGAGTGGAGCGGGAGGACCCTACGAGCAGTACTTC.